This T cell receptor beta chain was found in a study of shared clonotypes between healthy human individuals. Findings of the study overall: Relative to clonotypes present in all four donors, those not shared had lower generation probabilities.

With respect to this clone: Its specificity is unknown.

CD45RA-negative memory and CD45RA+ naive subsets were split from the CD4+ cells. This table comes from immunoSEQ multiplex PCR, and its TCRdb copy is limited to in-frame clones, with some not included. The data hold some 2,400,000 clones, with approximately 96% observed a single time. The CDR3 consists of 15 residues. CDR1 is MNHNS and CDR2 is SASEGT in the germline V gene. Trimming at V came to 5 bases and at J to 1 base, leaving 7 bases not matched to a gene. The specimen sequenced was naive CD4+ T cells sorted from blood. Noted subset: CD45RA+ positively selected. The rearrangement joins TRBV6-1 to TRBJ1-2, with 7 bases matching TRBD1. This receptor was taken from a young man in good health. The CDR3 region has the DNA TGTGCCAGCAGTAAACCGGACAGGTTTAACTATGGCTACACCTTC. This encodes CASSKPDRFNYGYTF.